The 2 T cell receptor beta chains in this list originate from one sample, sequenced in a study of cytomegalovirus exposure and HLA in healthy donors. The PCR had 60 Vbeta and 13 Jbeta primers. Repertoires were generated with immunoSEQ multiplex PCR, while TCRdb's copy carries only in-frame clones and drops some. The sample has under 150,000 clones; 70% to 80% are singletons. The material sequenced was PBMCs. These receptors were collected from a woman aged 40 to 50 in good health and CMV-seropositive.

The chain is built from TRBV29-1 and TRBJ1-2; D is ambiguous. CDR3 length equals 13 residues. V lost 3 bases and J lost 4, with 12 bases in between. CDR1 is SQVTM and CDR2 is ANQGSEA in the germline V gene. The CDR3 region has the DNA TGCAGCGTTGATTTAGGAGGGCTCTATGGCTACACCTTC. Its protein is CSVDLGGLYGYTF.

V usage is TRBV4-2 and J usage is TRBJ1-2; no clear D gene. The CDR3 length is 15 residues. The germline V gene encodes CDR1 LGHNA and CDR2 YNFKEQ. Trimming left V 1 base short and J 4 bases short, with 13 bases between. The CDR3 DNA reads TGTGCCAGCAGCCAAGCTGTGAGGGATCCCTATGGCTACACCTTC. It is translated as CASSQAVRDPYGYTF.